One sample yielded the 22 T cell receptor beta chains listed below, sequenced in a study of blood T cell repertoires in COVID-19. Sequencing was performed with immunoSEQ multiplex PCR; in TCRdb, only in-frame clones are kept and a portion is missing. The data show hundreds of thousands of clones, around nine tenths seen once. Sequenced: PBMCs or T cells enriched from blood (not recorded which). The origin of the receptors is a woman in her forties or fifties who had recovered from COVID-19.

A few counts support this clone. The V gene is TRBV2, the J gene TRBJ2-3, with a weak D call TRBD2 (7 bases). The CDR3 contains 17 residues. With 1 base removed from V and 2 bases from J, the gap between germline ends came to 16 bases. Germline V gives CDR1 SNHLY, CDR2 FYNNEI. CDR3 DNA: TGTGCCAGCAGTGAAGTGGTTGCGGGGGCCCCCACAGATACGCAGTATTTT. Its translation is CASSEVVAGAPTDTQYF.

The chain uses TRBV4-3 and TRBJ2-1; 7 bases are shared with TRBD1. Germline V gives CDR1 LGHNA, CDR2 YSLEER. J lost 4 bases, V lost 1 base, and 4 bases had no gene match. This CDR3 spans 15 amino acids. CDR3 sequence: CASSQVTGIYNEQFF. The CDR3 DNA sequence: TGCGCCAGCAGCCAAGTGACAGGGATTTACAATGAGCAGTTCTTC.

V usage is TRBV2 and J usage is TRBJ2-7; D gene ambiguous. The germline V gene encodes CDR1 SNHLY and CDR2 FYNNEI. The CDR3 consists of 11 residues. V shed 8 bases and J shed 3 bases, with 8 bases lying between them. The CDR3 protein is CASCPGYEQYF. The CDR3 region has the DNA TGTGCCAGCTGTCCAGGCTACGAGCAGTACTTC.

The CDR3 region has the DNA TGTGCCAGCAGTGAAATGGGGGGAAACCCCTACAATGAGCAGTTCTTC. Protein product: CASSEMGGNPYNEQFF. The rearrangement links TRBV2 to TRBJ2-1; D may be TRBD2 (6 bases). The CDR3 totals 16 residues. Per the germline V gene, CDR1 is SNHLY and CDR2 is FYNNEI. Trimming cost V 2 bases and J 2 bases, with 13 bases left between them.

The rearrangement uses TRBV5-8 and TRBJ1-5, with TRBD1 as a possible D gene (6 bases). The CDR3 is made up of 15 amino acids. Between the trimmed V and J ends, which lost 4 bases and 0 bases, there was a span of 11 bases. Germline loops: CDR1 SGHTS, CDR2 YDEGEE. The CDR3 is CASSVGQHSNQPQHF. CDR3 in DNA: TGTGCCAGCAGCGTCGGACAGCATAGCAATCAGCCCCAGCATTTT.

This clone was counted a single time. The chain links TRBV7-9 to TRBJ1-2; 7 bases align to TRBD1. This CDR3 spans 13 amino acids. The V gene's germline CDR1 is SEHNR and CDR2 FQNEAQ (reference sequence). With V trimmed by 6 bases and J by 7 bases, 8 bases remained unmatched. As DNA, the CDR3 is TGTGCCAGCAGTTTACAGGGGTTCTCTGGCTACACCTTC. It codes for CASSLQGFSGYTF.

This clone has a single count. The chain employs TRBV5-6 and TRBJ2-1; D remains unclear. CDR1 and CDR2 from the germline V gene are SGHDT and YYEEEE. V lost 4 bases, J lost 8 bases, and 10 bases lay in between. The CDR3 runs to 12 residues. The CDR3 nucleotides are TGTGCCAGCAGCCTCCCGACTCATGAGCAGTTCTTC. This codes for CASSLPTHEQFF.

The chain uses TRBV18 and TRBJ1-1; D not resolved. The V end was cut by 2 bases, the J end by 3 bases, with 13 bases between. This CDR3 has 15 residues. CDR1 and CDR2 from the germline V gene are KGHSH and LQKENI. The CDR3 protein is CASSPFEVRHTEAFF. The CDR3 DNA follows: TGTGCCAGCTCACCATTCGAGGTTCGGCACACTGAAGCTTTCTTT.

The chain combines TRBV7-6 with TRBJ2-7; the match to TRBD1 covers 7 bases. After removal of 6 bases from V and 4 bases from J, the junction contained 9 bases not matched to a gene. Per the germline V gene, CDR1 is SGHVS and CDR2 is FNYEAQ. The CDR3 sequence is 14 residues long. The CDR3: CASSTAGTDYEQYF. Written as DNA, the CDR3 is TGTGCCAGCAGTACCGCCGGGACAGATTACGAGCAGTACTTC.

J is TRBJ2-3 and V is TRBV2; 11 bases align to TRBD2. V was pared by 3 bases and J by 1 base, with 3 bases of the junction left unmatched. The CDR3 loop spans 16 amino acids. Per the germline V gene, CDR1 is SNHLY and CDR2 is FYNNEI. CDR3 in DNA: TGTGCCAGCAGTGACCCGACTAGCGGGGGCACAGATACGCAGTATTTT. Amino acids: CASSDPTSGGTDTQYF.

The sample holds a few counts of this clone. The chain has TRBV7-3 and TRBJ1-1; 8 bases align to TRBD1. V gave up 6 bases and J gave up 7 bases; unmatched junction bases: 10. This CDR3 has 14 amino acids. Germline V gene sequence: CDR1 SGHTA, CDR2 FQGTGA. CDR3 in amino acids: CASRAGGAYDEAFF. In DNA form, the CDR3 reads TGTGCCAGCAGGGCAGGGGGCGCCTATGATGAAGCTTTCTTT.

V is TRBV5-1 and J is TRBJ1-5; a weak D match, TRBD1 (6 bases). CDR3 length: 14 residues. V was cut by 0 bases and J by 6 bases, with 10 bases left in between. In germline, CDR1 is SGHRS, CDR2 YFSETQ. Here the CDR3 DNA reads TGCGCCAGCAGCTTGGACAGGGTGAGTCAGCCCCAGCATTTT. Translating gives CASSLDRVSQPQHF.

The V and J genes are TRBV7-2 and TRBJ2-1; 7 nucleotides agree with TRBD2. The CDR3 has 14 residues. CDR1 is SGHTA and CDR2 is FQGNSA in the germline V gene. V lost 2 bases and J lost 6; bases outside the gene matches: 4. CDR3 in DNA: TGTGCCAGCAGCTTACGGGGCGGGAGCAATGAGCAGTTCTTC. It yields the protein CASSLRGGSNEQFF.

This clone has a handful of counts. The chain uses TRBV2 and TRBJ1-6; 7 positions match TRBD1. The CDR3 is made up of 15 amino acids. V gave up 5 bases and J gave up 6 bases; unmatched junction bases: 7. Per the germline V gene, CDR1 is SNHLY and CDR2 is FYNNEI. CDR3 nucleotide sequence: TGTGCCAGCAGTCAAGAGGGACAGCTTAATTCACCCCTCCACTTT. Translated, it gives CASSQEGQLNSPLHF.

This clone appeared a single time. V gene TRBV27 combines with J gene TRBJ1-1, with D hard to call. CDR3 length equals 13 residues. Germline assignment: CDR1 MNHEY and CDR2 SMNVEV (reference sequence). V shed 4 bases and J shed 4 bases, with 10 bases lying between them. The CDR3 DNA is TGTGCCAGCAGTTATCGGGCGGGCACTGAAGCTTTCTTT. Amino acids: CASSYRAGTEAFF.

The V call is TRBV3-1 (or the pseudogene TRBV3-2), the J call TRBJ1-1; D unresolved. CDR1 and CDR2 from the germline V gene are LGHDT and YNNKEL (reference sequence). CDR3 size: 16 residues. V lost 0 bases, J lost 5 bases, and 16 bases lay in between. CDR3 protein: CASSQEPPNAETEAFF. For the CDR3, the DNA is TGTGCCAGCAGCCAAGAACCTCCTAACGCGGAAACTGAAGCTTTCTTT.

The rearrangement uses TRBV3-1 (or the pseudogene TRBV3-2) and TRBJ1-2; no firm D call. The CDR3 extends over 14 amino acids. The ends were cut back, 7 bases at V and 4 bases at J, with 16 bases in the middle. CDR1 is LGHDT, CDR2 YNNKEL, per germline (reference sequence). This CDR3 reads CASNSYGFSYGYTF. The CDR3 DNA reads as TGTGCCAGCAACTCATACGGGTTTTCCTATGGCTACACCTTC.

The chain links TRBV5-5 to TRBJ1-1, with 8 bases lining up with TRBD1. The CDR3 spans 15 residues. J was trimmed by 0 bases and V by 3 bases; bases with no gene match: 4. From germline, CDR1 is SGHKS and CDR2 YYEKEE (reference sequence). CDR3 nucleotide sequence: TGTGCCAGCAGCTCCCGGGACAGGCTGAACACTGAAGCTTTCTTT. Translation: CASSSRDRLNTEAFF.

J is TRBJ2-7 and V is TRBV6-5; 12 bases line up with TRBD2. CDR1 and CDR2 from the germline V gene are MNHEY and SVGAGI. This CDR3 is built from 15 residues. The V and J ends lost 6 bases and 4 bases, in that order; junction bases with no gene match: 7. The CDR3 DNA reads as TGTGCCAGCAGGCTAGCGGGGGGGTCTGCGTACGAGCAGTACTTC. This sequence encodes CASRLAGGSAYEQYF.

The genes are TRBV7-9 and TRBJ2-7; 8 bases match TRBD2. CDR1 and CDR2 from the germline V gene are SEHNR and FQNEAQ (reference sequence). The length of the CDR3 is 15 residues. V trimming: 6 bases; J trimming: 6 bases; junction bases outside the gene matches: 13. Here the CDR3 DNA reads TGTGCCAGCAGTATCCCGGGACTAGTAATCTGCGAGCAGTACTTC. Translated, it gives CASSIPGLVICEQYF.

The chain is built from TRBV4-2 and TRBJ2-3, with TRBD2 matching over 13 bases. This CDR3 has 17 amino acids. CDR1 LGHNA and CDR2 YNFKEQ come from the germline V gene. J was trimmed by 4 bases and V by 1 base; bases with no gene match: 5. CDR3 protein: CASSQVATSGGADTQYF. The CDR3 DNA reads as TGTGCCAGCAGCCAAGTCGCTACTAGCGGGGGGGCAGATACGCAGTATTTT.

The rearrangement uses TRBV18 and TRBJ1-6; no firm D call. The CDR3 runs 13 residues. Per germline, CDR1 KGHSH and CDR2 LQKENI. V shed 3 bases and J shed 13 bases, with 13 bases lying between them. This CDR3 reads CASSPDSQAPLHF. The CDR3 coding sequence is TGTGCCAGCTCACCGGACTCTCAAGCCCCCCTCCACTTT.